The rows below give T cell receptor beta chains drawn from one sample of a study of cytomegalovirus exposure and HLA in healthy donors. The method was immunoSEQ multiplex PCR; TCRdb's version includes in-frame clones alone and lacks a portion of them. The data show about 220,000 clones, roughly 82% seen once. Sequenced: PBMCs. The receptors derive from a man between 40 and 49 years old in good health and CMV-seropositive. The CDR3 runs from the conserved cysteine through the conserved F or W. D genes are given only for firm matches. Size values are once, few and many counts, or a class for expanded clones, and some rows have none.

>TRBJ2-7|TRBD2|-|TRBV9
TGTGCCAGCAGCCCCCAGGCAGGCGCGGGAGGAAACTACGAGCAGTACTTC
CASSPQAGAGGNYEQYF
>TRBJ2-5|-|-|TRBV18
TGTGCCAGCTCGCTTTCTGGACATCGAATACAAGAGACCCAGTACTTC
CASSLSGHRIQETQYF
>TRBJ1-1|TRBD1|-|TRBV5-1
TGCGCCAGCAGCCCTGAGGGGACAGACAACACTGAAGCTTTCTTT
CASSPEGTDNTEAFF
>TRBJ2-7|TRBD1|few|TRBV5-1
TGCGCCAGCAGCTGGGGACAGGGCCTTCCCTACGAGCAGTACTTC
CASSWGQGLPYEQYF
>TRBJ2-7|TRBD2|-|TRBV5-1
TGCGCCAGCAGCTTGGAGGGGACTAGCGGGAGCGCTAGCTCCTACGAGCAGTACTTC
CASSLEGTSGSASSYEQYF
>TRBJ2-2|TRBD2|-|TRBV5-1
TGCGCCAGCAGCTTGTTGACTAGCGGCCCCGGGGAGCTGTTTTTT
CASSLLTSGPGELFF
>TRBJ2-3|-|-|TRBV5-1
TGCGCCAGCAGCTTGGATCCAGGGCGCACAGATACGCAGTATTTT
CASSLDPGRTDTQYF
>TRBJ2-1|-|few|TRBV5-1
TGCGCCAGCAGCTTGGGGGGGGAGCGGGATGAGCAGTTCTTC
CASSLGGERDEQFF
>TRBJ2-1|TRBD2|-|TRBV5-4
TGTGCCAGCAGCTTGTCCCGACTAGCGGGAGGAGACAATGAGCAGTTCTTC
CASSLSRLAGGDNEQFF
>TRBJ2-7|TRBD1|-|TRBV7-9
TGTGCCAGCAGCTTAGGAGGGACAGGGACCTACGAGCAGTACTTC
CASSLGGTGTYEQYF
>TRBJ2-1|TRBD2|few|TRBV27
TGTGCCAGCAGCGGACTGACTAGCGGGAGGTACAATGAGCAGTTCTTC
CASSGLTSGRYNEQFF
>TRBJ1-2|-|-|TRBV6-1
TGTGCCAGCACGGGGAACAGGGACTATGGCTACACCTTC
CASTGNRDYGYTF
>TRBJ1-5|-|-|TRBV18
TGTGCCAGCTCACCGCAGAACAATTACAATCAGCCCCAGCATTTT
CASSPQNNYNQPQHF
>TRBJ1-2|TRBD1|few|TRBV10-2
TGCGCCAGCAGTGACCCGTCCGGGACAGGGAACTATGGCTACACCTTC
CASSDPSGTGNYGYTF
>TRBJ1-1|-|-|TRBV11-2
TGTGCCAGCAGCTTCGTTTCATTCGGCGGCACTGAAGCTTTCTTT
CASSFVSFGGTEAFF
>TRBJ1-1|TRBD1|-|TRBV11-2
TGTGCCAGCAGCAACGGACAGGGGAACACTGAAGCTTTCTTT
CASSNGQGNTEAFF
>TRBJ1-1|-|few|TRBV4-1
TGCGCCAGCAGCCCAGGGAACACTGAAGCTTTCTTT
CASSPGNTEAFF
>TRBJ1-6|-|-|TRBV7-9
TGTGCCAGCAGCTTGGAGGAGAATTCACCCCTCCACTTT
CASSLEENSPLHF
>TRBJ1-4|TRBD1|-|TRBV6-5
TGTGCCAGCAGTCCGATACAGGGGGCGGGTGAAAAACTGTTTTTT
CASSPIQGAGEKLFF
>TRBJ1-1|-|-|TRBV6-6
TGTGCCAGCAGCAGGGGGAACACTGAAGCTTTCTTT
CASSRGNTEAFF
>TRBJ1-2|-|-|TRBV11-2
TGTGCCAGCAGCTCCGCTCAGGGGTGGGCGTGGGGCTACACCTTC
CASSSAQGWAWGYTF
>TRBJ2-1|-|-|TRBV7-6
TGTGCCAGCAGCCCATCGCGGGAACCCTACAATGAGCAGTTCTTC
CASSPSREPYNEQFF
>TRBJ1-1|-|-|TRBV19
TGTGCCAGTAGTCCGTACTTGAACACTGAAGCTTTCTTT
CASSPYLNTEAFF
>TRBJ1-3|-|-|TRBV30
TGTGCCTGGAGTGTACGAGGGTTGGGGTCTGGAAACACCATATATTTT
CAWSVRGLGSGNTIYF
>TRBJ1-1|-|-|TRBV9
TGTGCCAGCAGCCCCCCGGGCACTGAAGCTTTCTTT
CASSPPGTEAFF
>TRBJ1-2|-|-|TRBV5-1
TGCGCCAGCAGCACCACAGGAGCCGGCTACACCTTC
CASSTTGAGYTF
>TRBJ2-1|-|-|TRBV10-3
TGTGCCATCAGTGATATAGATAACTACAATGAGCAGTTCTTC
CAISDIDNYNEQFF
>TRBJ1-3|-|-|TRBV15
TGTGCCACCAGCAAGGGCCCCGGGGGGGCGGGTGGAAACACCATATATTTT
CATSKGPGGAGGNTIYF
>TRBJ1-4|TRBD1|-|TRBV5-1
TGCGCCAGCAGCTTGGGGGACAGGGGACAGCTGTTTTTT
CASSLGDRGQLFF
>TRBJ2-1|TRBD2|-|TRBV29-1
TGCAGCGTACGGACTAGCGGCTCCTACAATGAGCAGTTCTTC
CSVRTSGSYNEQFF
>TRBJ2-5|TRBD2|few|TRBV7-9
TGTGCCAGCAGCCATCGGACTAGCCGGGAGACCCAGTACTTC
CASSHRTSRETQYF
>TRBJ2-1|TRBD2|-|TRBV2
TGTGCCAGCAGTCACGGGAGGGCCCGCAATGAGCAGTTCTTC
CASSHGRARNEQFF
>TRBJ2-4|-|-|TRBV2
TGTGCCAGCACCTATAGGGGAGCCAAAAACATTCAGTACTTC
CASTYRGAKNIQYF
>TRBJ2-1|TRBD1|-|TRBV4-1
TGCGCCAGCAGCCGAGACCTTATTCCGGGACAGGGGGTCTACAATGAGCAGTTCTTC
CASSRDLIPGQGVYNEQFF
>TRBJ1-1|-|-|TRBV1
TGCACCAGCAGCCAAGATTTTGACAGTAGACCCACTGAAGCTTTCTTT
CTSSQDFDSRPTEAFF
>TRBJ2-3|-|-|TRBV27
TGTGCCAGCAGCCCTTTATCCTTCCCAGATACGCAGTATTTT
CASSPLSFPDTQYF
>TRBJ2-1|-|-|TRBV19
TGTGCCAGTAGTCCCCGGGGAAGGTCCTACAATGAGCAGTTCTTC
CASSPRGRSYNEQFF
>TRBJ2-7|TRBD1|-|TRBV7-8
TGTGCCAGCAGTCCCCGCCCGGGACAGGGGGCTCTCGAGCAGTACTTC
CASSPRPGQGALEQYF
>TRBJ1-5|-|-|TRBV7-9
TGTGCCAGCAGCTTAGTTGGGCAGAACAATCAGCCCCAGCATTTT
CASSLVGQNNQPQHF
>TRBJ1-4|TRBD1|-|TRBV29-1
TGCAGCGGCCAGGGGGCTGGTAATGAAAAACTGTTTTTT
CSGQGAGNEKLFF
>TRBJ2-3|-|-|TRBV6-6
TGTGCCAGCAGTTCCCACAGCTCAGATACGCAGTATTTT
CASSSHSSDTQYF
>TRBJ2-3|TRBD2|-|TRBV4-2
TGTGCCAGCAGCCAACTTAGCGGGATGGGCACAGATACGCAGTATTTT
CASSQLSGMGTDTQYF
>TRBJ2-3|TRBD2|few|TRBV6-1
TGTGCCAGCAGACAGCGGGAGAGTCGGGGTACGCAGTATTTT
CASRQRESRGTQYF
>TRBJ1-1|-|-|TRBV10-1
TGCGCCAGCAGTGTATCGGACTTTCCGAACACTGAAGCTTTCTTT
CASSVSDFPNTEAFF
>TRBJ2-7|TRBD2|few|TRBV15
TGTGCCACCAGCAGAGATAGCGGGAGCTCCTACGAGCAGTACTTC
CATSRDSGSSYEQYF
>TRBJ1-2|-|-|TRBV6-1
TGTGCCAGCAGTGTCCGTAGAGCTAACTATGGCTACACCTTC
CASSVRRANYGYTF
>TRBJ1-2|TRBD1|-|TRBV9
TGTGCCAGCAGCATGAGGACAGGGTATAACTATGGCTACACCTTC
CASSMRTGYNYGYTF
>TRBJ1-5|TRBD1|-|TRBV7-3
TGTGCCAGCAGCCCCTTAAAGGGACAGGGTGGTGCTCAGCCCCAGCATTTT
CASSPLKGQGGAQPQHF
>TRBJ2-2|-|-|TRBV29-1
TGCAGCGTCGGAGGCGGGGAGCTGTTTTTT
CSVGGGELFF
>TRBJ1-1|-|-|TRBV29-1
TGCAGCGTTGAACGAGGGCGACGCGAGGCTGAAGCTTTCTTT
CSVERGRREAEAFF
>TRBJ1-5|-|-|TRBV7-8
TGTGCCAGCAGCTTAGGATTTGCAGACAATCAGCCCCAGCATTTT
CASSLGFADNQPQHF
>TRBJ2-7|-|-|TRBV27
TGTGCCAGCAGTCCCACGGGCTACGAGCAGTACTTC
CASSPTGYEQYF
>TRBJ1-2|TRBD1|-|TRBV7-8
TGTGCCACCCATGGGTCAGGCGGGACAGGGGACCACTATGACTATGGCTACACCTTC
CATHGSGGTGDHYDYGYTF
>TRBJ2-4|-|-|TRBV6-6
TGTGCCAGCAGTCCTACCAGGGGAGCCAAAAACATTCAGTACTTC
CASSPTRGAKNIQYF
>TRBJ2-2|-|-|TRBV4-1
TGCGCCAGCAGCCACTTTATCGGCGACTCCGGGGAGCTGTTTTTT
CASSHFIGDSGELFF
>TRBJ1-4|TRBD1|-|TRBV6-5
TGTGCCAGCAGTTACTCAGGACAGGCTAATGAAAAACTGTTTTTT
CASSYSGQANEKLFF
>TRBJ1-2|TRBD1|-|TRBV28
TGTGCCAGCAGACCCCGGGACAGGGGCGGCTATGGCTACACCTTC
CASRPRDRGGYGYTF
>TRBJ1-2|-|-|TRBV11-2
TGTGCCAGCAGCTTAGTGGGAGTCACCAGGGGCGATAACTATGGCTACACCTTC
CASSLVGVTRGDNYGYTF
>TRBJ2-7|TRBD1|-|TRBV7-9
TGTGCCAGCAGCTTACTCCTAGGACAGGCCCCTTATCACTTC
CASSLLLGQAPYHF